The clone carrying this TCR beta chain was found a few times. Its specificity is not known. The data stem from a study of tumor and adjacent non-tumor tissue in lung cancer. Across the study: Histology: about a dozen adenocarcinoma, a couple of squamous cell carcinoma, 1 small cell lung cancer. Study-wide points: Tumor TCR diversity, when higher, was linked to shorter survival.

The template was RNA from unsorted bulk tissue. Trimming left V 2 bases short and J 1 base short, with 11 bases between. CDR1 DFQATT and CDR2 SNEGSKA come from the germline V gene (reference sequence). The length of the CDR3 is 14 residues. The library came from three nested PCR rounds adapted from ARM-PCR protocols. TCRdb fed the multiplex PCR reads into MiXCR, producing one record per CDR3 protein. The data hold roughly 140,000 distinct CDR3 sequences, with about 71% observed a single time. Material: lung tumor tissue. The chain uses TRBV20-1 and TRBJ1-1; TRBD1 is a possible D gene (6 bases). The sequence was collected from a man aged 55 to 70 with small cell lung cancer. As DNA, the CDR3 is TGCAGTGCTAGAAAAGGGGGATGGAACACTGAAGCTTTCTTT. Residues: CSARKGGWNTEAFF.